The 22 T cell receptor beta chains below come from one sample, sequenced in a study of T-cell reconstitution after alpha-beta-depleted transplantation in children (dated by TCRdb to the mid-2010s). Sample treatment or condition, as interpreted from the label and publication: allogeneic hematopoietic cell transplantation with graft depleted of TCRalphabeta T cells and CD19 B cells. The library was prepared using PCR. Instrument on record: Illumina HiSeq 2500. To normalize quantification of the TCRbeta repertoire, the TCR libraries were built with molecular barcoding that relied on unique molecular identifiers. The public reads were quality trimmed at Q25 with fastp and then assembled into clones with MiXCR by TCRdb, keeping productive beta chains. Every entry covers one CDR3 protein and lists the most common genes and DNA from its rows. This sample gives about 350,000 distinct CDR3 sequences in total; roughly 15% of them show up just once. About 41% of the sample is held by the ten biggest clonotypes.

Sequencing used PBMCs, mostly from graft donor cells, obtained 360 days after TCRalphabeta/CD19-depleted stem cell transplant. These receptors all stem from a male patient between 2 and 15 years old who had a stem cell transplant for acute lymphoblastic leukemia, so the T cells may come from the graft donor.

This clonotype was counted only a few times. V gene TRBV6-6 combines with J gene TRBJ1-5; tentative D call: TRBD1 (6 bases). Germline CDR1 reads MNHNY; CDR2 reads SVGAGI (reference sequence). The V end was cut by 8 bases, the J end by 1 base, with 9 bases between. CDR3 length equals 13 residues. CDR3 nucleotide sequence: TGTGCCAGCCTACAGGGAAGCAATCAGCCCCAGCATTTT. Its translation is CASLQGSNQPQHF.

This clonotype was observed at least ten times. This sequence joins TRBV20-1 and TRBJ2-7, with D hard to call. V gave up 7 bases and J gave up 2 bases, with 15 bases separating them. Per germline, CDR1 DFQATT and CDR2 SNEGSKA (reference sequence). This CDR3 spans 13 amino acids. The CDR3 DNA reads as TGCAGTGGTTCGGACGGAAGCCCCTACGAGCAGTACTTC. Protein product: CSGSDGSPYEQYF.

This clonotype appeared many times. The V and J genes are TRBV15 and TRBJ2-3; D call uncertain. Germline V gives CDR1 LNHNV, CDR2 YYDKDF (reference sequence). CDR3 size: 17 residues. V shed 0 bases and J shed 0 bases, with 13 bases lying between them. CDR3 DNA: TGTGCCACCAGCAGAGATCCTAGGCCCTCTAGCACAGATACGCAGTATTTT. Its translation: CATSRDPRPSSTDTQYF.

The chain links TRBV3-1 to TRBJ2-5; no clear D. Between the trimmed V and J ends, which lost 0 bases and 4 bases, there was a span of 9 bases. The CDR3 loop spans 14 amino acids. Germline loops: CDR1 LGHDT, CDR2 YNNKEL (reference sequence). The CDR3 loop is CASSQEGLGETQYF. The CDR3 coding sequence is TGTGCCAGCAGCCAAGAAGGTCTAGGAGAGACCCAGTACTTC.

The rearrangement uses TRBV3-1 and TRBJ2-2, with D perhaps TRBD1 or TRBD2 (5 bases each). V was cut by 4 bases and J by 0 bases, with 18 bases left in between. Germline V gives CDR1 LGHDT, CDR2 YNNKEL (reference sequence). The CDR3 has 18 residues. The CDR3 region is CASSRIGDGLPNTGELFF. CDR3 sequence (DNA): TGTGCCAGCAGCCGTATAGGGGACGGCCTCCCGAACACCGGGGAGCTGTTTTTT.

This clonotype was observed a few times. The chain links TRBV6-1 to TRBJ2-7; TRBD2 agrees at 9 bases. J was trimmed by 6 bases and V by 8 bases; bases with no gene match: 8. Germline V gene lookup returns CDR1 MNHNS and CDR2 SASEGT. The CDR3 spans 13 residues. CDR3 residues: CASWGLASAEQYF. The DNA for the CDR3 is TGTGCCAGCTGGGGACTAGCTTCAGCCGAGCAGTACTTC.

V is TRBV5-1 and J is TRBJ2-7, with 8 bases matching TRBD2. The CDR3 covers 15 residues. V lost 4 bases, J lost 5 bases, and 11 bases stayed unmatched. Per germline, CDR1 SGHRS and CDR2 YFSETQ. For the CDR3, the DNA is TGCGCCAGCAGCCCCCCGGGAGGGCTTATGGACGAGCAGTACTTC. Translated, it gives CASSPPGGLMDEQYF.

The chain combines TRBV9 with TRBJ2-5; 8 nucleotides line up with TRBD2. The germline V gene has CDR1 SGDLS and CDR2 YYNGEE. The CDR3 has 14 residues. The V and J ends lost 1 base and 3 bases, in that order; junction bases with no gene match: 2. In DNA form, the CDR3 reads TGTGCCAGCAGCGTACAACTAGCGGAAGAGACCCAGTACTTC. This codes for CASSVQLAEETQYF. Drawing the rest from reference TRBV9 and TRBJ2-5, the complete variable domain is DSGVTQTPKHLITATGQRVTLRCSPRSGDLSVYWYQQSLDQGLQFLIQYYNGEERAKGNILERFSAQQFPDLHSELNLSSLELGDSALYFCASSVQLAEETQYFGPGTRLLVL.

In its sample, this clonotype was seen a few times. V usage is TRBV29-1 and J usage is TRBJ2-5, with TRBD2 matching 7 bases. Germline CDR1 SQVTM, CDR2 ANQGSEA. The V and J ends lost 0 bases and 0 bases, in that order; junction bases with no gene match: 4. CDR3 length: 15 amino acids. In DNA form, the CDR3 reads TGCAGCGTTGAAGATCCGAGCGGGGACCAAGAGACCCAGTACTTC. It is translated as CSVEDPSGDQETQYF.

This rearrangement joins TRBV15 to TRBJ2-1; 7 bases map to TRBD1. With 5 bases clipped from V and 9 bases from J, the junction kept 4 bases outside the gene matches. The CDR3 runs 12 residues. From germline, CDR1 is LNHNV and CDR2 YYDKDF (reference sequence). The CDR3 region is CATSPRGIEQFF. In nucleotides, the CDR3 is TGTGCCACCAGCCCCAGGGGGATTGAGCAGTTCTTC.

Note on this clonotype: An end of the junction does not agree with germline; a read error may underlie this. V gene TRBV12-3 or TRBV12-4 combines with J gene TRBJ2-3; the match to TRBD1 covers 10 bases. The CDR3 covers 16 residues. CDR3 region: CASSPRTGGGTDTHYF. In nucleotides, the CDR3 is TGTGCCAGCAGTCCAAGGACAGGGGGGGGCACAGATACGCACTATTTT.

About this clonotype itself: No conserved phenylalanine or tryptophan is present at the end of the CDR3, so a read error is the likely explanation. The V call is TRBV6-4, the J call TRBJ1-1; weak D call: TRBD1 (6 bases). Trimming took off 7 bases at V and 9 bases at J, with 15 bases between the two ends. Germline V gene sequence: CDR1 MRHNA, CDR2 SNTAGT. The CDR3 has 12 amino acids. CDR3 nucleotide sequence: TGTGCCAGCAAGGGGGTCGACGGGAAAGCTTTCTGT. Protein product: CASKGVDGKAFC.

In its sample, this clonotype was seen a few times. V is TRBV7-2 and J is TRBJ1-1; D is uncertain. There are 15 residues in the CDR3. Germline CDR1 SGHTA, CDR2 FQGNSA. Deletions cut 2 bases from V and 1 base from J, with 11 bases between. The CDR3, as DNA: TGTGCCAGCAGCTTATCAATCTGGGGGAACACTGAAGCTTTCTTT. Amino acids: CASSLSIWGNTEAFF.

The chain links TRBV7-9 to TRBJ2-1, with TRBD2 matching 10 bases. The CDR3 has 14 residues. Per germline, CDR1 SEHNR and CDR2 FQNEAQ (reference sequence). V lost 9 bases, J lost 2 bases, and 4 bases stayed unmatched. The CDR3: CASHSGRPYNEQFF. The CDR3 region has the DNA TGTGCCAGTCATAGCGGGAGGCCCTACAATGAGCAGTTCTTC.

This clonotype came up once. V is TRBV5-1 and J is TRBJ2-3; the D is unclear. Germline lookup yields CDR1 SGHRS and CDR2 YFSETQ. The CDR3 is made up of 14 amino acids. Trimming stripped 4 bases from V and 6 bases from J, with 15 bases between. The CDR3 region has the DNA TGCGCCAGCAGCCTGGGAAGTGGGGTGGATACGCAGTATTTT. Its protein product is CASSLGSGVDTQYF.

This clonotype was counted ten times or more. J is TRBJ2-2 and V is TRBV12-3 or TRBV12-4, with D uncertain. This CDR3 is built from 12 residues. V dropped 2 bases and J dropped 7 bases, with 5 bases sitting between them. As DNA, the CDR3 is TGTGCCAGCAGTTTACTTTTCGGGGAGCTGTTTTTT. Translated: CASSLLFGELFF.

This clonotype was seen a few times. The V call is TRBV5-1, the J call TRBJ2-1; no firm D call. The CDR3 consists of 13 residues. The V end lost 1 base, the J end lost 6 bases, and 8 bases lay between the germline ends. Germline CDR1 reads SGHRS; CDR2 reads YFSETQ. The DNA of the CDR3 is TGCGCCAGCAGCTTGTTATCCCTCAATGAGCAGTTCTTC. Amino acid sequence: CASSLLSLNEQFF.

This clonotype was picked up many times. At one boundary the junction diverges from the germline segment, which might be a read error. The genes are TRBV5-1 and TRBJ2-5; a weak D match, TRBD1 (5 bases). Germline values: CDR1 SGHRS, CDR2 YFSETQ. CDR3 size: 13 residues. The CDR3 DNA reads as TGTGCCAGTAGTAGTACAGGCCAAGAGACCCAGTACTTC. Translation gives CASSSTGQETQYF.

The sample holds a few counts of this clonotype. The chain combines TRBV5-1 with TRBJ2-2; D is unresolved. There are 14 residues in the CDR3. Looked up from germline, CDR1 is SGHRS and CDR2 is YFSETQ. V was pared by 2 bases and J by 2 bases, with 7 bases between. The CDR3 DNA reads TGCGCCAGCAGCTTATCAGTAAACACCGGGGAGCTGTTTTTT. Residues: CASSLSVNTGELFF.

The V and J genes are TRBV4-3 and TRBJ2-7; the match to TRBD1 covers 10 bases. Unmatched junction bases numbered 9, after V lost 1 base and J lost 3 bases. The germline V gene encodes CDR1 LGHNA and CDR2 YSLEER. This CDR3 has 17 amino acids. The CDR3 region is CASSQGPLDRGFYEQYF. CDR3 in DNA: TGCGCCAGCAGCCAAGGCCCATTGGACAGGGGGTTCTACGAGCAGTACTTC.

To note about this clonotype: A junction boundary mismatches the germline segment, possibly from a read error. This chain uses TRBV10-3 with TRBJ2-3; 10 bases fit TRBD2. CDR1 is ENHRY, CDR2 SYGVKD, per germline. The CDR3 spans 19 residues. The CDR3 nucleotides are TGTGCCATCAGTGAGTCGAGACTTCGAGCGGGAGGGCCCACAGATACGGAGTATTTT. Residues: CAISESRLRAGGPTDTEYF.

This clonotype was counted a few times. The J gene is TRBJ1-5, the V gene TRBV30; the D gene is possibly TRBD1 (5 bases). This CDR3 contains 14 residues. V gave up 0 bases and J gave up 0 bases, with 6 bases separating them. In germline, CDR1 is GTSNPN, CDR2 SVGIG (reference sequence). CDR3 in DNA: TGTGCCTGGAGTGTGGGGCTTAGCAATCAGCCCCAGCATTTT. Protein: CAWSVGLSNQPQHF. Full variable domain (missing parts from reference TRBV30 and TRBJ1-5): SQTIHQWPATLVQPVGSPLSLECTVEGTSNPNLYWYRQAAGRGLQLLFYSVGIGQISSEVPQNLSASRPQDRQFILSSKKLLLSDSGFYLCAWSVGLSNQPQHFGDGTRLSIL.